These 18 T cell receptor beta chains were all obtained from the same sample, sequenced in a study of Ad26.COV2.S vaccination and SARS-CoV-2 variants. Using immunoSEQ multiplex PCR, the repertoire was profiled, and TCRdb retains in-frame clones only, with some absent. This table has some 290,000 clones, about 86% appearing once. Sample treatment: 19 received Ad26.COV2.S at low or high dose, single or two shots; about 5 received placebo; per-sample allocation not given. The investigators took samples on day 63 after the first vaccine or placebo injection. Source: peripheral blood, taken in a trial of Ad26.COV2.S vaccine versus placebo. The receptors stem from a person aged 18-65 years who received the Ad26.COV2.S COVID-19 vaccine or a placebo.

This clone was counted a single time. The chain recombines TRBV3-1 (or the pseudogene TRBV3-2) with TRBJ2-3; D may match TRBD1 or TRBD2 (6 bases each). Germline CDR1 is LGHDT and CDR2 is YNNKEL (reference sequence). The germline V and J ends were trimmed by 1 base and 6 bases, with 14 bases remaining between them. This CDR3 is built from 15 residues. The CDR3 sequence: CASSQGGAVWDTQYF. CDR3 DNA: TGTGCCAGCAGCCAAGGGGGGGCAGTATGGGATACGCAGTATTTT.

The rearrangement joins TRBV5-1 to TRBJ2-7; D is possibly TRBD1 or TRBD2 (6 bases each). Looked up from germline, CDR1 is SGHRS and CDR2 is YFSETQ. CDR3 length: 16 residues. V lost 2 bases and J 0 bases, leaving 15 bases between the germline ends. DNA for the CDR3: TGCGCCAGCAGCTTCCCGCAAGGGGGGTCCTCCTACGAGCAGTACTTC. Translation: CASSFPQGGSSYEQYF.

The chain employs TRBV3-1 (or the pseudogene TRBV3-2) and TRBJ2-1; 9 positions agree with TRBD2. The CDR3 runs 17 residues. With 0 bases clipped from V and 2 bases from J, the junction kept 5 bases outside the gene matches. Germline CDR1 reads LGHDT; CDR2 reads YNNKEL (reference sequence). CDR3 sequence reads: CASSQDVASGAYNEQFF. In nucleotides, the CDR3 is TGTGCCAGCAGCCAAGATGTCGCTAGCGGGGCCTACAATGAGCAGTTCTTC.

The chain carries TRBV7-6 and TRBJ1-2, with 10 nucleotides matching TRBD1. V lost 6 bases to trimming and J lost 0 bases; unmatched junction nucleotides: 10. CDR1 is SGHVS and CDR2 is FNYEAQ in the germline V gene. The CDR3 contains 17 residues. This CDR3 is CASSGGGQGPANYGYTF. CDR3 nucleotides: TGTGCCAGCAGTGGAGGGGGACAGGGGCCAGCTAACTATGGCTACACCTTC. Using reference TRBV7-6 and TRBJ1-2 for the parts outside the CDR3, the full variable domain is GAGVSQSPRYKVTKRGQDVALRCDPISGHVSLYWYRQALGQGPEFLTYFNYEAQQDKSGLPNDRFSAERPEGSISTLTIQRTEQRDSAMYRCASSGGGQGPANYGYTFGSGTRLTVV.

This clone was recorded a few times. The J gene is TRBJ2-1, the V gene TRBV7-2; D unresolved. The CDR3 contains 17 residues. V lost 7 bases, J lost 6 bases, and 25 bases lay in between. Germline CDR1 SGHTA, CDR2 FQGNSA. The CDR3 sequence is CASTQRAEQLLGNEQFF. In DNA form, the CDR3 reads TGTGCCAGCACCCAAAGGGCGGAACAACTACTGGGCAATGAGCAGTTCTTC.

The rearrangement joins TRBV3-1 (or the pseudogene TRBV3-2) to TRBJ2-1; TRBD2 matches at 8 bases. There are 16 residues in the CDR3. J was trimmed by 5 bases and V by 3 bases; bases with no gene match: 9. The germline gives CDR1 LGHDT, CDR2 YNNKEL (reference sequence). The DNA for the CDR3 is TGTGCCAGCAGCCACCCCCGGGGGGGCGAACACAATGAGCAGTTCTTC. This translates into CASSHPRGGEHNEQFF.

This clone was counted a few times. This sequence joins TRBV29-1 and TRBJ2-7; D possibly corresponds to TRBD2 (6 bases). The V end lost 4 bases, the J end lost 2 bases, and 9 bases lay between the germline ends. CDR1 and CDR2 (germline): SQVTM, ANQGSEA. The CDR3 spans 12 residues. The CDR3, as DNA: TGCAGCGTTGTGCGGGGTACCTACGAGCAGTACTTC. Protein: CSVVRGTYEQYF.

The gene calls are TRBV7-6 and TRBJ2-2; D is unresolved. The germline gives CDR1 SGHVS, CDR2 FNYEAQ. This CDR3 region has 16 residues. Trimming stripped 5 bases from V and 4 bases from J, with 17 bases between. The CDR3 spells CASSQFDQEATGELFF. CDR3 coding DNA: TGTGCCAGCAGCCAATTCGATCAGGAAGCCACCGGGGAGCTGTTTTTT.

This chain joins TRBV5-4 and TRBJ1-1; D remains unclear. V lost 1 base to trimming and J lost 1 base, with 11 bases between them. Germline CDR1 SGHNT, CDR2 YYREEE (reference sequence). The CDR3 is made up of 15 amino acids. The CDR3 region is CASSLSGVRNTEAFF. CDR3 sequence (DNA): TGTGCCAGCAGCTTGTCAGGTGTTAGGAACACTGAAGCTTTCTTT.

The chain joins TRBV7-2 to TRBJ1-6; 7 bases are shared with TRBD1. Unmatched junction bases numbered 4, after V lost 5 bases and J lost 6 bases. Germline V gene lookup returns CDR1 SGHTA and CDR2 FQGNSA. The CDR3 consists of 14 residues. The CDR3 here is CASSQGQFNSPLHF. Written as DNA, the CDR3 is TGTGCCAGCAGCCAGGGACAGTTTAATTCACCCCTCCACTTT.

This clone turned up a few times. The chain links TRBV7-9 to TRBJ1-2; 12 positions agree with TRBD1. Germline assignment: CDR1 SEHNR and CDR2 FQNEAQ (reference sequence). The junction had 6 bases not matched to a gene; V was cut back by 4 bases and J by 6 bases. The CDR3 spans 15 residues. The CDR3 loop is CASSYRDRGQDGYTF. As DNA, the CDR3 is TGTGCCAGCAGCTACCGGGACAGGGGGCAGGATGGCTACACCTTC.

This rearrangement joins TRBV10-3 to TRBJ2-7, with D uncertain. Trimming left V 4 bases short and J 4 bases short, with 5 bases between. Germline V gene data show CDR1 as ENHRY and CDR2 as SYGVKD. This CDR3 spans 11 amino acids. The CDR3 sequence is CAISADYEQYF. The CDR3 coding sequence is TGTGCCATCAGTGCGGATTACGAGCAGTACTTC.

The chain couples TRBV10-3 to TRBJ1-5; perhaps TRBD1 as D (6 bases). The CDR3 has 14 residues. V dropped 6 bases and J dropped 5 bases, with 14 bases sitting between them. Germline V gives CDR1 ENHRY, CDR2 SYGVKD. The CDR3 sequence: CAIRHTGIDQPQHF. The CDR3 nucleotides read TGTGCCATCAGACATACAGGGATTGATCAGCCCCAGCATTTT.

V usage is TRBV7-2 and J usage is TRBJ2-5; D unclear. V lost 3 bases and J 4 bases, leaving 12 bases between the germline ends. Germline V lookup: CDR1 SGHTA, CDR2 FQGNSA. There are 14 residues in the CDR3. The CDR3 loop is CASSFFPRGETQYF. CDR3 in DNA: TGTGCCAGCAGCTTCTTCCCTAGAGGAGAGACCCAGTACTTC.

The chain couples TRBV5-4 to TRBJ1-6; 9 bases fit TRBD1. The germline V gene encodes CDR1 SGHNT and CDR2 YYREEE (reference sequence). The CDR3 length is 14 residues. V shed 4 bases and J 8 bases; nucleotides not matched to a gene: 4. The CDR3 DNA reads as TGTGCCAGCAGCCGAGACAGGGGGGATTCACCCCTCCACTTT. This codes for CASSRDRGDSPLHF.

The rearrangement uses TRBV7-2 and TRBJ1-2, with no clear D. This CDR3 spans 15 amino acids. Per the germline V gene, CDR1 is SGHTA and CDR2 is FQGNSA. V lost 0 bases to trimming and J lost 4 bases, with 12 bases between them. CDR3 bases: TGTGCCAGCAGCTTAGCGATAGACTCCCTCTATGGCTACACCTTC. It encodes CASSLAIDSLYGYTF.

This clone showed up just once. The chain recombines TRBV18 with TRBJ2-1; 7 nucleotides line up with TRBD1. In germline, CDR1 is KGHSH, CDR2 LQKENI. J lost 5 bases, V lost 6 bases, and 16 bases had no gene match. This CDR3 comprises 17 residues. The DNA for the CDR3 is TGTGCCAGCTCGACGGGACAGCGAAACAAGTTCGACAATGAGCAGTTCTTC. Its protein product is CASSTGQRNKFDNEQFF. Combining the CDR3 with reference TRBV18 and TRBJ2-1 gives the whole variable domain NAGVMQNPRHLVRRRGQEARLRCSPMKGHSHVYWYRQLPEEGLKFMVYLQKENIIDESGMPKERFSAEFPKEGPSILRIQQVVRGDSAAYFCASSTGQRNKFDNEQFFGPGTRLTVL.

This sequence joins TRBV9 and TRBJ1-2, with 9 positions matching TRBD1. Germline values: CDR1 SGDLS, CDR2 YYNGEE. Unmatched junction bases numbered 4, after V lost 3 bases and J lost 4 bases. This CDR3 contains 14 residues. The CDR3 DNA reads as TGTGCCAGCAGCGCCGGGACAGGGAGCTATGGCTACACCTTC. Translated, it gives CASSAGTGSYGYTF. Combining the CDR3 with reference TRBV9 and TRBJ1-2 gives the whole variable domain DSGVTQTPKHLITATGQRVTLRCSPRSGDLSVYWYQQSLDQGLQFLIQYYNGEERAKGNILERFSAQQFPDLHSELNLSSLELGDSALYFCASSAGTGSYGYTFGSGTRLTVV.